Below are 9 T cell receptor beta chains sequenced from a single sample in a study of response to subunit inactivated influenza vaccine. TCRdb processed the RT-PCR reads anew with MiXCR; each CDR3 protein has one entry. The sample holds 400,000 to 650,000 distinct CDR3 sequences, more than 7% seen once. Here the sequenced sample was PBMCs from blood, taken less than 30 months after vaccination. The receptors originated from a man between 50 and 75 years old who received an inactivated influenza vaccine.

This clonotype showed up just a few times. This chain links TRBV6-5 with TRBJ2-7; TRBD2 matches 8 bases. In germline, CDR1 is MNHEY, CDR2 SVGAGI. The CDR3 covers 15 residues. Trimming cost V 0 bases and J 5 bases; bases outside gene matches: 6. CDR3 in DNA: TGTGCCAGCAGTTACTCGGTGAGCGGGGGCAACGAGCAGTACTTC. It specifies CASSYSVSGGNEQYF.

This clonotype showed up many times. The gene calls are TRBV12-3 or TRBV12-4 and TRBJ2-3; D not resolved. This CDR3 comprises 15 residues. Trimming shortened V by 5 bases and J by 2 bases, and 14 bases separated the two germline ends. In nucleotides, the CDR3 is TGTGCCAGCAGTCGCGGTAGATTCCTCACAGATACGCAGTATTTT. Its translation: CASSRGRFLTDTQYF.

This clonotype appeared a few times. The chain uses TRBV15 and TRBJ2-7; 8 bases map to TRBD2. This CDR3 region has 15 residues. Germline CDR1 and CDR2: LNHNV and YYDKDF (reference sequence). V shed 0 bases and J 2 bases; nucleotides not matched to a gene: 3. Here the CDR3 DNA reads TGTGCCACCAGCAGAGATTTCGGGGGGGCCTACGAGCAGTACTTC. This codes for CATSRDFGGAYEQYF.

This chain uses TRBV11-2 with TRBJ2-5, with D hard to call. The CDR3 runs 14 residues. Germline V gene sequence: CDR1 SGHAT, CDR2 FQNNGV. V lost 0 bases to trimming and J lost 4 bases, with 9 bases between them. CDR3 DNA sequence: TGTGCCAGCAGCTTAGAGGGGTTACTAGAGACCCAGTACTTC. Translated, it gives CASSLEGLLETQYF.

The CDR3 reads CASSKETRGQGRETQYF. In DNA form, the CDR3 reads TGTGCCAGCAGCAAAGAGACTCGTGGACAGGGAAGAGAGACCCAGTACTTC. This chain joins TRBV21-1 and TRBJ2-5; the table names TRBD1, a call not compared with the DNA. TRBV21-1 is noted as a pseudogene. The CDR3 totals 17 residues.

This clonotype was picked up many times. DNA of the CDR3: TGTGCCATCAGGGGATTTCCAGAGCAAGAGACCCAGTACTTC. Translating gives CAIRGFPEQETQYF. The chain joins TRBV10-3 to TRBJ2-5, with no clear D. V was trimmed by 6 bases and J by 2 bases, leaving 13 bases between them. CDR3 length equals 14 residues. Germline V gives CDR1 ENHRY, CDR2 SYGVKD.

This clonotype was seen a handful of times. At one end the junction does not follow the germline gene, possibly because of a read error. The chain has TRBV12-3 or TRBV12-4 and TRBJ2-1; 8 bases are shared with TRBD2. The CDR3 sequence is 14 residues long. The CDR3 bases are TGTGCCAGCACTTTAGCGGGACACTACAATGAGCAGTTCTTC. This translates into CASTLAGHYNEQFF.

This clonotype is a singleton in its sample. The chain joins TRBV6-4 to TRBJ2-4, with TRBD1 matching 7 bases. This CDR3 is 12 amino acids long. Trimming removed 9 bases from V and 7 bases from J; junction bases left unmatched: 6. Germline CDR1 MRHNA, CDR2 SNTAGT. The CDR3 region has the DNA TGTGCCAGTGCACAGGGGTCGAACATTCAGTACTTC. This codes for CASAQGSNIQYF.

This clonotype came up many times. The rearrangement uses TRBV20-1 and TRBJ2-5; 12 nucleotides line up with TRBD2. CDR3 length equals 14 residues. V was pared by 6 bases and J by 5 bases, with 7 bases of the junction left unmatched. Germline values: CDR1 DFQATT, CDR2 SNEGSKA (reference sequence). For the CDR3, the DNA is TGCAGTGCCCCTAGCGGGGGGGGGCGCGAGACCCAGTACTTC. Amino acids: CSAPSGGGRETQYF.